Sequencing of this T cell receptor (beta chain) was carried out in a study of shared clonotypes between healthy human individuals. As defined, naive CD8 cells were CD45RO-negative and positively selected for CCR7, with terminally differentiated effector memory CD45RA+ cells excluded. The repertoire was sequenced with immunoSEQ multiplex PCR; TCRdb's copy has only in-frame clones and lacks some. The sample consists of around 2,000,000 clones, roughly 95% of them appearing once. Germline loops: CDR1 MGHRA, CDR2 YSYEKL. CDR3 length: 17 amino acids. The trim removed 2 bases at V and 3 bases at J, leaving 12 bases unmatched.

The origin of this receptor is a man between 18 and 29 years old in good health. Sample: naive CD8+ T cells sorted from blood. The genes are TRBV4-1 and TRBJ1-1; 7 bases align to TRBD1. CDR3 amino acids: CASSQWALPGQHTEAFF. Here the CDR3 DNA reads TGCGCCAGCAGCCAATGGGCTCTTCCGGGACAGCACACTGAAGCTTTCTTT.